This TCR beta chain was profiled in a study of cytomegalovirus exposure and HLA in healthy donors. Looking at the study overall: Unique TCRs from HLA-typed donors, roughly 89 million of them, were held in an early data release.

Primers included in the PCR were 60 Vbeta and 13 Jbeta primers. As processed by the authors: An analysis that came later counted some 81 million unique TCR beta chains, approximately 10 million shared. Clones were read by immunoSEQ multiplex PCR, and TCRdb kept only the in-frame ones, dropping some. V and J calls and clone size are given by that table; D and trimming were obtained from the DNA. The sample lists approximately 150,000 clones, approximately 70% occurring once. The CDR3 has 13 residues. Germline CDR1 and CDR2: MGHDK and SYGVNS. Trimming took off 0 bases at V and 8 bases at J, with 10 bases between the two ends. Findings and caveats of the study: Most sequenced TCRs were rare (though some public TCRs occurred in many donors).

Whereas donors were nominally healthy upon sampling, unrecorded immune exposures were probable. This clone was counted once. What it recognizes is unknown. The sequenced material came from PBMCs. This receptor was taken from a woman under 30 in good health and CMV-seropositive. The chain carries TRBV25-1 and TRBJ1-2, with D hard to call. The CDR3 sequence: CASSEYPLEGYTF. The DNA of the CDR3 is TGTGCCAGCAGTGAATACCCTCTCGAGGGCTACACCTTC.